One and the same sample provided the 5 T cell receptor beta chains below, sequenced in a study of radiation and T cells in renal cell carcinoma. Profiling relied on immunoSEQ multiplex PCR, and the TCRdb table lists in-frame clones only, not all of them. Among around 19,000 clones, less than 65% were seen once, and the ten largest hold over 9.5%. Regarding treatment: 15 Gy SBRT to primary tumor, nephrectomy 4 weeks later. The starting material was tumor tissue, obtained from a patient whose treatment included radiotherapy and nephrectomy. Receptors were obtained from a man aged 50 to 59 with renal cell carcinoma.

This sequence joins TRBV7-5 and TRBJ2-7; TRBD2, the table's D call, lacks a check against the DNA. TRBV7-5 is an annotated pseudogene. CDR3 length equals 17 residues. The CDR3 DNA follows: TGTGCCAGAAGCGTAATTAGACTAGCGGGAGTCCCCTACGAGCAGTACTTC. Protein sequence: CARSVIRLAGVPYEQYF.

The chain carries TRBV19 and TRBJ1-5; 9 positions agree with TRBD1. This CDR3 is built from 17 residues. Germline V CDR1 and CDR2: LNHDA, SQIVND (reference sequence). V shed 4 bases and J 3 bases; nucleotides not matched to a gene: 10. Here the CDR3 reads CASSSGTGQGFNQPQHF. CDR3 bases: TGTGCCAGTAGTAGTGGCACGGGACAGGGCTTCAATCAGCCCCAGCATTTT.

J is TRBJ2-7 and V is TRBV6-5; a possible D gene is TRBD2 (5 bases). This CDR3 comprises 14 residues. V lost 5 bases, J lost 0 bases, and 11 bases lay in between. Looked up from germline, CDR1 is MNHEY and CDR2 is SVGAGI. Here the CDR3 DNA reads TGTGCCAGCAGTCGGTCAGCGGCCTCCTACGAGCAGTACTTC. Protein product: CASSRSAASYEQYF.

The rearrangement links TRBV29-1 to TRBJ2-5, with TRBD2 identical over 11 bases. This CDR3 region has 20 residues. Germline trimming cut 6 bases from V and 1 base from J; bases unmatched to any gene: 22. Germline V gives CDR1 SQVTM, CDR2 ANQGSEA. CDR3: CSVNRPSGRRFLQSQETQYF. The CDR3 DNA reads as TGCAGCGTGAACCGCCCTAGCGGGAGGAGATTCCTTCAGTCCCAAGAGACCCAGTACTTC.

The V call is TRBV30, the J call TRBJ1-4, with D possibly matching TRBD1 (6 bases). CDR3 length: 15 amino acids. The germline gives CDR1 GTSNPN, CDR2 SVGIG (reference sequence). Trimming shortened V by 2 bases and J by 7 bases, and 17 bases separated the two germline ends. CDR3 sequence: CAWSTPTGGAEKLFF. The CDR3 DNA sequence: TGTGCCTGGAGTACCCCGACCGGGGGGGCTGAAAAACTGTTTTTT.